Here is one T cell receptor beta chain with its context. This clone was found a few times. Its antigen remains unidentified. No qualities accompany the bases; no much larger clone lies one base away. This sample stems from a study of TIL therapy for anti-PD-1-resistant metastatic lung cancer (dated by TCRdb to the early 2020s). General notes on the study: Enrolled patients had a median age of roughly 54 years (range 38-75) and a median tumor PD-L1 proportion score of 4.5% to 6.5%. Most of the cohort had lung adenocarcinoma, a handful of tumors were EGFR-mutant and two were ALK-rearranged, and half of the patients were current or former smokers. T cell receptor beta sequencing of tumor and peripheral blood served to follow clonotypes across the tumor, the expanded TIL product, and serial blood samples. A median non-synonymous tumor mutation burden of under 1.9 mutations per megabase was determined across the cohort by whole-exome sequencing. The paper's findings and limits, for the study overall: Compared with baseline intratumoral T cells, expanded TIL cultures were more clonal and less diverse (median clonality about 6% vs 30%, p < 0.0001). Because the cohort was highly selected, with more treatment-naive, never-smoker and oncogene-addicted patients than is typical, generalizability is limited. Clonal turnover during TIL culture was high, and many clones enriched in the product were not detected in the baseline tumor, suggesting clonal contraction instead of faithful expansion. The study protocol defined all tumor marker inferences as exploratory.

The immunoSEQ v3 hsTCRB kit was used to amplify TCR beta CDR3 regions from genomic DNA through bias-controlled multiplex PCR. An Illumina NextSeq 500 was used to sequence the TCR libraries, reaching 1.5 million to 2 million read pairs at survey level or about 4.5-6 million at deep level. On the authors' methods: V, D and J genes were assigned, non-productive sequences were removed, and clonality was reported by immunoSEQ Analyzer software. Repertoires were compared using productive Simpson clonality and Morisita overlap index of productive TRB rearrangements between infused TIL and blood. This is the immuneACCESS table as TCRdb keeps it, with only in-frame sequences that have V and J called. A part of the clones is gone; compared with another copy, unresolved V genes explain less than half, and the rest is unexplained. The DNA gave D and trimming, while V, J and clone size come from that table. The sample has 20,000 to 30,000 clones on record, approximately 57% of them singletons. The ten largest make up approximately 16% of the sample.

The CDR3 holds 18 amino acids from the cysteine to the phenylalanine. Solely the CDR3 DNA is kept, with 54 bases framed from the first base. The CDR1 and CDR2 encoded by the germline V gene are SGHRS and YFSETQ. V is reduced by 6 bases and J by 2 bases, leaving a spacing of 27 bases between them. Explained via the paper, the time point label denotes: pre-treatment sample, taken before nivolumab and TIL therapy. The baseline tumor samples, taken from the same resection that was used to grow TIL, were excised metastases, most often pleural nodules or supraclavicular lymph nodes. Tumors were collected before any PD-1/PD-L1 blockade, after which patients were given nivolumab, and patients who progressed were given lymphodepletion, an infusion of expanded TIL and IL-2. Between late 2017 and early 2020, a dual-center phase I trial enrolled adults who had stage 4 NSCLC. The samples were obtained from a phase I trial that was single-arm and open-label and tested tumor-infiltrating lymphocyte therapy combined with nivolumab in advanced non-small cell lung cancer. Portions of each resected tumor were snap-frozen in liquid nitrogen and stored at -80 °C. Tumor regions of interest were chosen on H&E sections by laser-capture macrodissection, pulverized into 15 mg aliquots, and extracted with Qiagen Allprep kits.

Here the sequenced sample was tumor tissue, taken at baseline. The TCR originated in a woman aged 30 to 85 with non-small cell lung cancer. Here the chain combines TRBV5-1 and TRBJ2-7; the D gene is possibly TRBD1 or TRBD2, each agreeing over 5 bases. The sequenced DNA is TGCGCCAGCAAACAGACACGGGACCGCCTAGGTCGGGCCTACGAGCAGTACTTC. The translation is CASKQTRDRLGRAYEQYF.